These 24 T cell receptor beta chains were sequenced from one sample in a study of blood T cell repertoires in COVID-19. Profiled with immunoSEQ multiplex PCR; TCRdb holds only in-frame clones, not every one. The sample includes tens of thousands of clones, 65% to 85% of them seen just once. Material for sequencing was peripheral blood. The receptor set was obtained from an elderly man with COVID-19, enrolled during active disease.

The chain joins TRBV5-1 to TRBJ1-2, with TRBD1 as a possible D gene (6 bases). Germline CDR1 and CDR2: SGHRS and YFSETQ. V was trimmed by 1 base and J by 0 bases, leaving 13 bases between them. This CDR3 comprises 16 residues. CDR3 loop: CASSLSGRGTNYGYTF. CDR3 sequence (DNA): TGCGCCAGCAGCTTGTCGGGCAGGGGAACTAACTATGGCTACACCTTC.

V and J are TRBV29-1 and TRBJ1-2, with D perhaps TRBD1 (5 bases). The V end lost 6 bases, the J end lost 6 bases, and 17 bases lay between the germline ends. CDR3 size: 13 residues. Germline CDR1 is SQVTM and CDR2 is ANQGSEA. CDR3 protein: CSVTVLGWDGYTF. The CDR3, as DNA: TGCAGCGTGACAGTTCTGGGGTGGGATGGCTACACCTTC.

This chain links TRBV7-9 with TRBJ1-5, with 9 nucleotides matching TRBD1. The CDR3 contains 15 residues. V trimming: 4 bases; J trimming: 7 bases; junction bases outside the gene matches: 8. Germline values: CDR1 SEHNR, CDR2 FQNEAQ (reference sequence). The CDR3 coding sequence is TGTGCCAGCAGCTCCCCCGGGACAGGGACACAGCCCCAGCATTTT. Amino acids: CASSSPGTGTQPQHF.

V gene TRBV20-1 combines with J gene TRBJ2-5; 8 bases align to TRBD2. This CDR3 is 15 amino acids long. V lost 3 bases, J lost 1 base, and 7 bases stayed unmatched. Per the germline V gene, CDR1 is DFQATT and CDR2 is SNEGSKA (reference sequence). CDR3 in DNA: TGCAGTGCTAGTGTACTAGCGGTCCCCCAAGAGACCCAGTACTTC. It is translated as CSASVLAVPQETQYF.

The sample holds a few counts of this clone. This chain links TRBV19 with TRBJ1-1; D not certain. CDR3 length: 14 residues. Germline values: CDR1 LNHDA, CDR2 SQIVND (reference sequence). V lost 6 bases and J lost 12, with 23 bases in between. The CDR3 DNA follows: TGTGCCAGTAGCCCGGTGAGAGGGAACTCCGTGACTTTCTTT. It codes for CASSPVRGNSVTFF.

The gene calls are TRBV2 and TRBJ1-2; TRBD1 matches at 7 bases. Germline lookup yields CDR1 SNHLY and CDR2 FYNNEI. The CDR3 has 15 residues. The trim removed 3 bases at V and 3 bases at J, leaving 7 bases unmatched. This CDR3 reads CASSETGQSHYGYTF. The DNA for the CDR3 is TGTGCCAGCAGTGAGACGGGACAGAGTCACTATGGCTACACCTTC. Filled out from reference TRBV2 and TRBJ1-2, the complete variable domain reads EPEVTQTPSHQVTQMGQEVILRCVPISNHLYFYWYRQILGQKVEFLVSFYNNEISEKSEIFDDQFSVERPDGSNFTLKIRSTKLEDSAMYFCASSETGQSHYGYTFGSGTRLTVV.

In this sample, this clone turned up a few times. The rearrangement joins TRBV4-1 to TRBJ1-1; D may be TRBD1 (5 bases). The CDR3 spans 15 residues. Trimming removed 0 bases from V and 4 bases from J, with 12 bases in between. The germline V gene encodes CDR1 MGHRA and CDR2 YSYEKL. CDR3 region: CASSQDRPGPTEAFF. In nucleotides, the CDR3 is TGCGCCAGCAGCCAAGATCGCCCAGGGCCCACTGAAGCTTTCTTT.

The chain employs TRBV5-4 and TRBJ1-1; maybe TRBD1 (6 bases). This CDR3 is 15 amino acids long. Trimming stripped 1 base from V and 4 bases from J, with 14 bases between. Germline CDR1 SGHNT, CDR2 YYREEE (reference sequence). CDR3: CASSLSNRAGTEAFF. The CDR3 DNA is TGTGCCAGCAGCTTGTCCAACAGGGCGGGCACTGAAGCTTTCTTT.

The J gene is TRBJ1-5, the V gene TRBV6-1; tentatively, D is TRBD1 (5 bases). Germline-derived CDR1 and CDR2 are MNHNS and SASEGT. Trimming pared 4 bases from V and 5 bases from J, leaving 18 bases between. The CDR3 has 16 amino acids. CDR3 coding DNA: TGTGCCAGCAGTGCCCGAATTTCAGGGTCGGATCAGCCCCAGCATTTT. As protein: CASSARISGSDQPQHF.

The CDR3 is CASSELASGANVLTF. The DNA for the CDR3 is TGTGCCAGCAGCGAACTAGCATCCGGGGCCAACGTCCTGACTTTC. The chain links TRBV5-4 to TRBJ2-6; weak D call: TRBD2 (6 bases). Trimming took off 4 bases at V and 4 bases at J, with 12 bases between the two ends. The germline V gene has CDR1 SGHNT and CDR2 YYREEE (reference sequence). The CDR3 extends over 15 amino acids.

The chain employs TRBV9 and TRBJ2-5; 12 bases align to TRBD2. Per germline, CDR1 SGDLS and CDR2 YYNGEE. V trimming: 9 bases; J trimming: 5 bases; junction bases outside the gene matches: 8. This CDR3 has 14 residues. CDR3 residues: CATSSGGAGETQYF. The CDR3 coding sequence is TGTGCCACCTCTAGCGGGGGGGCGGGTGAGACCCAGTACTTC.

The V gene is TRBV11-2, the J gene TRBJ1-1, with 7 bases that match TRBD1. Germline loops: CDR1 SGHAT, CDR2 FQNNGV. J was trimmed by 4 bases and V by 5 bases; bases with no gene match: 4. The CDR3 totals 13 residues. In DNA form, the CDR3 reads TGTGCCAGCAGCCACGCAGGGGGCACTGAAGCTTTCTTT. This codes for CASSHAGGTEAFF. Using reference TRBV11-2 and TRBJ1-1 for the parts outside the CDR3, the full variable domain is EAGVAQSPRYKIIEKRQSVAFWCNPISGHATLYWYQQILGQGPKLLIQFQNNGVVDDSQLPKDRFSAERLKGVDSTLKIQPAKLEDSAVYLCASSHAGGTEAFFGQGTRLTVV.

The CDR3 here is CASSLAAAITLPAEQFF. The DNA of the CDR3 is TGTGCCAGCAGCTTAGCGGCGGCAATCACTCTCCCGGCTGAGCAGTTCTTC. The chain has TRBV7-7 and TRBJ2-1; D gene ambiguous. Germline V lookup: CDR1 SSHAT, CDR2 FNYEAQ (reference sequence). The ends were cut back, 0 bases at V and 9 bases at J, with 21 bases in the middle. This CDR3 contains 17 residues.

The V gene is TRBV18, the J gene TRBJ1-2, with no clear D. CDR3 length: 14 residues. CDR1 KGHSH and CDR2 LQKENI come from the germline V gene. V shed 6 bases and J shed 8 bases, with 19 bases lying between them. The CDR3 loop is CASSTRAGKGGYTF. DNA of the CDR3: TGTGCCAGCTCCACAAGGGCGGGGAAGGGCGGCTACACCTTC.

CDR3 residues: CASSSTGTGQETQYF. The CDR3 DNA follows: TGTGCCAGCAGCTCCACCGGGACAGGGCAAGAGACCCAGTACTTC. The rearrangement joins TRBV5-6 to TRBJ2-5; TRBD1 matches at 9 bases. CDR3 size: 15 residues. CDR1 is SGHDT and CDR2 is YYEEEE in the germline V gene. V gave up 3 bases and J gave up 2 bases; unmatched junction bases: 5.

V gene TRBV19 combines with J gene TRBJ2-6, with a possible D match to TRBD2 (5 bases). V lost 8 bases and J 2 bases, leaving 16 bases between the germline ends. The V gene's germline CDR1 is LNHDA and CDR2 SQIVND (reference sequence). The CDR3 length is 16 residues. CDR3 DNA: TGTGCCAGTCGGGAAGGCAGGCAAGCTGGGGCCAACGTCCTGACTTTC. Protein: CASREGRQAGANVLTF.

This chain uses TRBV9 with TRBJ1-2; 10 bases are a match to TRBD1. CDR3 length: 16 amino acids. Germline assignment: CDR1 SGDLS and CDR2 YYNGEE. The junction had 14 bases not matched to a gene; V was cut back by 4 bases and J by 8 bases. Written as DNA, the CDR3 is TGTGCCAGCAGCCGACATCCGGACAGGGGGGGTTTCGGCTACACCTTC. It encodes CASSRHPDRGGFGYTF.

J is TRBJ2-1 and V is TRBV24-1; the match to TRBD1 covers 8 bases. Germline values: CDR1 KGHDR, CDR2 SFDVKD. The CDR3 has 15 residues. The V and J ends lost 8 bases and 5 bases, in that order; junction bases with no gene match: 10. The CDR3: CATTPTDRDDNEQFF. CDR3 DNA: TGTGCCACCACCCCCACGGACAGGGACGACAATGAGCAGTTCTTC.

The chain is built from TRBV27 and TRBJ2-3; perhaps TRBD1 as D (5 bases). V lost 4 bases and J lost 11, with 16 bases in between. CDR3 length: 13 amino acids. CDR1 is MNHEY and CDR2 is SMNVEV in the germline V gene (reference sequence). The CDR3 loop reads CASSSPDRTGQYF. As DNA, the CDR3 is TGTGCCAGCAGTTCACCCGACAGAACTGGGCAGTATTTT.

Here the CDR3 reads CASSDKRGILTF. As DNA, the CDR3 is TGTGCCAGCAGTGATAAGCGGGGCATCCTCACCTTC. The J gene is TRBJ1-2, the V gene TRBV6-1; perhaps TRBD1 as D (5 bases). V was cut by 3 bases and J by 13 bases, with 15 bases left in between. Germline assignment: CDR1 MNHNS and CDR2 SASEGT. The CDR3 extends over 12 amino acids.

The J gene is TRBJ1-4, the V gene TRBV6-5, with D tentatively TRBD1 (5 bases). Germline CDR1 is MNHEY and CDR2 is SVGAGI. The V gene lost 7 bases and the J gene lost 0 bases, with 9 bases spanning the gap. The CDR3 is made up of 14 amino acids. The CDR3 reads CASMGTTTNEKLFF. The DNA for the CDR3 is TGTGCCAGCATGGGGACTACAACTAATGAAAAACTGTTTTTT.

V gene TRBV19 combines with J gene TRBJ1-1; D uncertain. Between the trimmed V and J ends, which lost 6 bases and 1 base, there was a span of 15 bases. Germline V gene lookup returns CDR1 LNHDA and CDR2 SQIVND (reference sequence). The CDR3 contains 15 residues. The CDR3 DNA reads as TGTGCCAGTAGAAGGGTCCTTGGAGGGAACACTGAAGCTTTCTTT. This translates into CASRRVLGGNTEAFF.

The V gene is TRBV18, the J gene TRBJ2-1; TRBD1 matches at 8 bases. V shed 2 bases and J 3 bases; nucleotides not matched to a gene: 3. Looked up from germline, CDR1 is KGHSH and CDR2 is LQKENI. The CDR3 has 15 residues. This chain's CDR3 is CASSPRTGFYNEQFF. Here the CDR3 DNA reads TGTGCCAGCTCACCAAGGACAGGGTTCTACAATGAGCAGTTCTTC.

V is TRBV3-1 (or the pseudogene TRBV3-2) and J is TRBJ2-5, with D hard to call. Trimming left V 3 bases short and J 0 bases short, with 11 bases between. Germline assignment: CDR1 LGHDT and CDR2 YNNKEL (reference sequence). The CDR3 consists of 15 residues. CDR3 amino acids: CASSQVRNNQETQYF. CDR3 DNA: TGTGCCAGCAGCCAGGTGCGGAACAACCAAGAGACCCAGTACTTC.